The present T cell receptor beta chain was sequenced within a study of blood T cell repertoires in COVID-19. Study as a whole: COVID-19 samples collected from the United States, Italy and Spain covered acute and convalescent phases. The cDNA or gDNA used as material had been derived from T cells, B-cell-depleted T cells, or PBMCs.

Per the study methods: Estimation of nucleated cell counts relied on the amplification of reference gene primers. This table comes from immunoSEQ multiplex PCR, and its TCRdb copy is limited to in-frame clones, with some not included. Clone size and V and J calls were adopted from that table, with D and trimming inferred from the DNA. This table holds some 320,000 clones, around 89% found once. Trimming removed 4 bases at V and 4 bases at J, with 7 bases between. The CDR3 is 12 residues long. Germline CDR1 reads KGHDR; CDR2 reads SFDVKD. This sequence joins TRBV24-1 and TRBJ2-7; weak D call: TRBD2 (6 bases). The source material was peripheral blood. This TCR was recovered from a woman aged 25 to 39 who had recovered from COVID-19. The DNA for the CDR3 is TGTGCCACCAGTGAACGGGGGTACGAGCAGTACTTC. It specifies CATSERGYEQYF.